This note documents a single T cell receptor beta chain sequence. Its matching antigen is unknown. The data were obtained in a study of cytomegalovirus exposure and HLA in healthy donors. The PCR had 60 Vbeta and 13 Jbeta primers. Here immunoSEQ multiplex PCR was the method, and the copy in TCRdb shows in-frame clones only, minus some. This sample has around 110,000 clones; around 73% occur once, and the top ten carry 7% to 8%. Regarding the study as a whole: Earlier results showed most TCR beta V segments being productive about 90% or about 30% of the time. Within a later analysis, the majority of CMV-associated TCR beta chains appeared HLA-restricted.

This receptor was taken from a man aged 25 to 40 in good health and CMV-seronegative. The specimen was PBMCs.

As DNA, the CDR3 is TGTGCCAGCAGTTTCGGACTAGCGGGAGCGGGCGATCAGTTCTTC. As protein: CASSFGLAGAGDQFF. The V call is TRBV6-6, the J call TRBJ2-1; 13 positions match TRBD2. The V and J ends lost 4 bases and 13 bases, in that order; junction bases with no gene match: 10. Germline CDR1 and CDR2: MNHNY and SVGAGI (reference sequence). CDR3 size: 15 residues.